A single sample is the source of the 21 T cell receptor beta chains below, sequenced in a study of blood T cell repertoires in COVID-19. Clones were read by immunoSEQ multiplex PCR, and TCRdb kept only the in-frame ones, dropping some. The profile shows fewer than 200,000 clones, about four fifths of them singletons. The sample was peripheral blood. The source of these receptors is a woman aged 55-69 years with COVID-19, enrolled during active disease.

J is TRBJ1-5 and V is TRBV5-1, with unresolved D. The CDR3 extends over 14 amino acids. V was pared by 0 bases and J by 11 bases, with 15 bases between. Germline values: CDR1 SGHRS, CDR2 YFSETQ. This chain's CDR3 is CASSLEGGERAQHF. CDR3 sequence (DNA): TGCGCCAGCAGCTTGGAGGGAGGCGAGAGAGCCCAGCATTTT.

V usage is TRBV14 and J usage is TRBJ1-6, with D unresolved. CDR3 length equals 16 residues. Germline-derived CDR1 and CDR2 are SGHDN and FVKESK. Trimming pared 0 bases from V and 9 bases from J, leaving 15 bases between. The CDR3 protein is CASSQEALRRSSPLHF. The CDR3, as DNA: TGTGCCAGCAGCCAAGAGGCGCTCCGAAGGAGTTCACCCCTCCACTTT.

This chain joins TRBV13 and TRBJ2-7; maybe TRBD1 (7 bases). V was pared by 7 bases and J by 6 bases, with 16 bases between. Looked up from germline, CDR1 is PRHDT and CDR2 is FYEKMQ (reference sequence). The CDR3 spans 13 residues. As DNA, the CDR3 is TGTGCCAGCAACCGGGGGCAGGGGGGCGAGCAGTACTTC. It encodes CASNRGQGGEQYF.

The CDR3 region is CASSDRATNEKLFF. The CDR3 bases are TGTGCCAGCAGTGACAGGGCAACTAATGAAAAACTGTTTTTT. The V call is TRBV2, the J call TRBJ1-4, with D possibly TRBD1 on 5 matching bases. Germline V gives CDR1 SNHLY, CDR2 FYNNEI. The CDR3 totals 14 residues. The V end lost 3 bases, the J end lost 0 bases, and 5 bases lay between the germline ends.

This clone has only a few counts. The chain couples TRBV5-1 to TRBJ2-1; 9 positions match TRBD1. J gave up 10 bases and V 3 bases, and 8 bases lay outside the gene matches. The CDR3 sequence is 14 residues long. Per germline, CDR1 SGHRS and CDR2 YFSETQ. The DNA of the CDR3 is TGCGCCAGCAGCTGGGGGCTTACAGGGGGCGAGCAGTTCTTC. This encodes CASSWGLTGGEQFF.

This rearrangement joins TRBV7-9 to TRBJ2-2, with D uncertain. Germline CDR1 is SEHNR and CDR2 is FQNEAQ (reference sequence). The CDR3 runs 16 residues. Trimming shortened V by 4 bases and J by 1 base, and 13 bases separated the two germline ends. CDR3 amino acids: CASSSTVLGNTGELFF. Written as DNA, the CDR3 is TGTGCCAGCAGCTCCACAGTACTCGGGAACACCGGGGAGCTGTTTTTT.

The chain recombines TRBV18 with TRBJ2-5, with a tentative D call TRBD2 (6 bases). CDR3 length: 14 residues. Per germline, CDR1 KGHSH and CDR2 LQKENI. Trimming removed 8 bases at V and 4 bases at J, with 17 bases between. This CDR3 is CASTGLGGRETQYF. The CDR3 coding sequence is TGTGCCAGCACTGGGCTCGGAGGGCGAGAGACCCAGTACTTC.

The genes are TRBV29-1 and TRBJ2-7; 10 nucleotides match TRBD2. Looked up from germline, CDR1 is SQVTM and CDR2 is ANQGSEA. The CDR3 extends over 16 amino acids. V lost 0 bases and J lost 7; bases outside the gene matches: 12. The CDR3 region is CSVEDATSGARREQYF. The CDR3 DNA reads as TGCAGCGTTGAAGACGCTACTAGCGGGGCCCGCCGGGAGCAGTACTTC.

The chain joins TRBV9 to TRBJ2-1, with D perhaps matching TRBD2 (7 bases). With 4 bases removed from V and 4 bases from J, the gap between germline ends came to 18 bases. Germline CDR1 is SGDLS and CDR2 is YYNGEE. This CDR3 comprises 16 residues. The CDR3 coding sequence is TGTGCCAGCAGCAAGCTGGGAAGGGGGGGGTACAATGAGCAGTTCTTC. Translated, it gives CASSKLGRGGYNEQFF. Together with reference TRBV9 and TRBJ2-1, the CDR3 gives the full variable domain: DSGVTQTPKHLITATGQRVTLRCSPRSGDLSVYWYQQSLDQGLQFLIQYYNGEERAKGNILERFSAQQFPDLHSELNLSSLELGDSALYFCASSKLGRGGYNEQFFGPGTRLTVL.

This clone has only one observation. The V call is TRBV5-1, the J call TRBJ1-2; TRBD1 might be the D (5 bases). The CDR3 has 16 residues. The germline V and J ends were trimmed by 4 bases and 6 bases, with 22 bases remaining between them. Germline CDR1 reads SGHRS; CDR2 reads YFSETQ. CDR3 nucleotides: TGCGCCAGCAGCCCCGCTGGCTCAGGGTTCACCGATGGCTACACCTTC. Its protein product is CASSPAGSGFTDGYTF.

This chain joins TRBV4-1 and TRBJ1-6; TRBD1 matches 7 bases. V gave up 7 bases and J gave up 2 bases; unmatched junction bases: 5. The CDR3 spans 15 residues. CDR1 is MGHRA and CDR2 is YSYEKL in the germline V gene. The DNA of the CDR3 is TGCGCCAGCACAAGACAGGGAACCTATAATTCACCCCTCCACTTT. Protein sequence: CASTRQGTYNSPLHF.

The rearrangement uses TRBV15 and TRBJ2-5, with TRBD2 as a possible D gene (6 bases). CDR3 size: 16 residues. The ends were cut back, 3 bases at V and 5 bases at J, with 19 bases in the middle. From germline, CDR1 is LNHNV and CDR2 YYDKDF (reference sequence). The CDR3 bases are TGTGCCACCAGCAGCCCCGGGACTCCTCGGCGGGAGACCCAGTACTTC. It specifies CATSSPGTPRRETQYF.

This clone was recorded once. The genes are TRBV28 and TRBJ1-2, with 9 bases lining up with TRBD1. The germline CDR1 and CDR2 sequences are MDHEN and SYDVKM. With V trimmed by 6 bases and J by 5 bases, 7 bases remained unmatched. The CDR3 runs to 14 residues. CDR3 DNA sequence: TGTGCCAGCAGGGCCGGGACAGGGAAGTATGGCTACACCTTC. Its protein product is CASRAGTGKYGYTF.

V and J are TRBV29-1 and TRBJ1-2, with 8 bases matching TRBD1. The CDR3 runs 15 residues. Germline V gives CDR1 SQVTM, CDR2 ANQGSEA. The V and J ends lost 3 bases and 6 bases, in that order; junction bases with no gene match: 12. CDR3 amino acids: CSVDAGTGLGNGYTF. The CDR3 region has the DNA TGCAGCGTTGACGCCGGGACAGGTTTGGGCAATGGCTACACCTTC.

The chain joins TRBV9 to TRBJ1-3, with a weak D call TRBD1 (6 bases). CDR3 length: 16 residues. V was pared by 5 bases and J by 4 bases, with 19 bases between. In germline, CDR1 is SGDLS, CDR2 YYNGEE. In nucleotides, the CDR3 is TGTGCCAGCAGAGCCCCCGGGGGGCCTGGGGGAAACACCATATATTTT. Protein sequence: CASRAPGGPGGNTIYF.

This clone appeared a few times. J is TRBJ1-1 and V is TRBV12-3 or TRBV12-4; D perhaps matches TRBD1 (6 bases). V shed 6 bases and J shed 8 bases, with 16 bases lying between them. CDR3 length: 13 amino acids. CDR3 DNA sequence: TGTGCCAGCAGCCTCCTACAGGGCCTAGAAGCTTTCTTT. Its protein is CASSLLQGLEAFF.

The J gene is TRBJ2-3, the V gene TRBV5-1; 9 bases map to TRBD2. CDR1 is SGHRS, CDR2 YFSETQ, per germline. CDR3 length equals 18 residues. V shed 0 bases, J shed 1 base, and the junction held 9 bases outside the gene matches. The CDR3 reads CASSLETSGHMGTDTQYF. CDR3 DNA: TGCGCCAGCAGCTTGGAGACTAGCGGCCATATGGGCACAGATACGCAGTATTTT.

This chain connects TRBV19 to TRBJ2-5, with a weak D call TRBD1 (6 bases). This CDR3 is built from 14 residues. The germline V gene has CDR1 LNHDA and CDR2 SQIVND (reference sequence). The V end lost 3 bases, the J end lost 2 bases, and 10 bases lay between the germline ends. The CDR3 loop is CASSMDSRQETQYF. Written as DNA, the CDR3 is TGTGCCAGTAGTATGGACAGTAGACAAGAGACCCAGTACTTC.

V gene TRBV4-2 combines with J gene TRBJ2-1; 15 bases line up with TRBD2. V trimming: 2 bases; J trimming: 10 bases; junction bases outside the gene matches: 6. This CDR3 spans 16 amino acids. CDR1 and CDR2 (germline): LGHNA, YNFKEQ. CDR3 amino acids: CASSQPTGLAGGEQFF. For the CDR3, the DNA is TGTGCCAGCAGCCAACCGACCGGACTAGCGGGGGGGGAGCAGTTCTTC.

The V gene is TRBV5-1, the J gene TRBJ2-3; no reliable D call. Germline V CDR1 and CDR2: SGHRS, YFSETQ. The CDR3 runs to 13 residues. The V gene lost 0 bases and the J gene lost 5 bases, with 7 bases spanning the gap. In DNA form, the CDR3 reads TGCGCCAGCAGCTTGGCGAACAGAGATACGCAGTATTTT. Translated: CASSLANRDTQYF.

The rearrangement uses TRBV7-9 and TRBJ1-1, with 8 bases fitting TRBD1. Germline CDR1 SEHNR, CDR2 FQNEAQ (reference sequence). The V gene end was trimmed by 8 bases and the J gene end by 1 base; junction bases not matched to a gene: 6. The CDR3 is 14 amino acids. CDR3 region: CASPGQGKNTEAFF. The CDR3 region has the DNA TGTGCCAGCCCCGGACAGGGAAAGAACACTGAAGCTTTCTTT.